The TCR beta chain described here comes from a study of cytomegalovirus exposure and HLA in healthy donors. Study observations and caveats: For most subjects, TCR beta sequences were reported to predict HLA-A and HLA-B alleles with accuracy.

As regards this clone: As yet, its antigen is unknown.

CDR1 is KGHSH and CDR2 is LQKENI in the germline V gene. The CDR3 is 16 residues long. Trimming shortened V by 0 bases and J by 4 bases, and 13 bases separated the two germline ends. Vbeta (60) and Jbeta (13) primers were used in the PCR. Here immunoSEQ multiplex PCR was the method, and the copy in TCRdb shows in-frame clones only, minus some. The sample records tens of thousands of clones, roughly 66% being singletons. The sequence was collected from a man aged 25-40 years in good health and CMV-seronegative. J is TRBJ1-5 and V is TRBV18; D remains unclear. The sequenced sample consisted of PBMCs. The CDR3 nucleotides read TGTGCCAGCTCACCACCTACATCGACTCCTAATCAGCCCCAGCATTTT. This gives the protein CASSPPTSTPNQPQHF.